This passage covers 11 T cell receptor beta chains from one sample sequenced in a study of shared clonotypes between healthy human individuals. TCRdb keeps only in-frame clones here, not all; method: immunoSEQ multiplex PCR. Altogether a few million clones are present, 80% to 95% being singletons, with the ten largest covering about 0.39%. Sequenced input: naive CD4+ T cells from PBMCs. The subset: CD45RA+ positively selected. These receptors all come from a young man in good health. Some clones in this sample may be carry-over from other donors' samples.

The chain uses TRBV4-2 and TRBJ1-2; D possibly corresponds to TRBD1 (6 bases). Deletions cut 0 bases from V and 4 bases from J, with 9 bases between. Germline CDR1 is LGHNA and CDR2 is YNFKEQ. CDR3 length equals 14 residues. The CDR3 DNA reads TGTGCCAGCAGCCAAGACGACAGGACCTATGGCTACACCTTC. Encoded protein: CASSQDDRTYGYTF.

The chain has TRBV28 and TRBJ1-2; 9 positions agree with TRBD1. Germline lookup yields CDR1 MDHEN and CDR2 SYDVKM. V lost 5 bases to trimming and J lost 4 bases; unmatched junction nucleotides: 11. The CDR3 runs to 16 residues. For the CDR3, the DNA is TGTGCCAGCAGTGGACCCCCGGGACAGGGATTCTATGGCTACACCTTC. This translates into CASSGPPGQGFYGYTF.

This clone was seen just once. The chain recombines TRBV18 with TRBJ2-1; TRBD1 is a possible D gene (5 bases). The CDR3 has 17 amino acids. V was pared by 0 bases and J by 3 bases, with 15 bases between. Germline CDR1 reads KGHSH; CDR2 reads LQKENI. For the CDR3, the DNA is TGTGCCAGCTCACCACCATGGGGCCAACTCCTCTACAATGAGCAGTTCTTC. Protein: CASSPPWGQLLYNEQFF.

This chain connects TRBV9 to TRBJ2-1; D tentatively fits TRBD1 or TRBD2 (6 bases each). CDR1 and CDR2 from the germline V gene are SGDLS and YYNGEE. The CDR3 contains 16 residues. The V gene lost 3 bases and the J gene lost 6 bases, with 19 bases spanning the gap. The CDR3 spells CASSERRDTMGNEQFF. The CDR3 nucleotides are TGTGCCAGCAGCGAACGGCGGGACACTATGGGCAATGAGCAGTTCTTC.

Only one count was recorded for this clone. In nucleotides, the CDR3 is TGTGCCAGCAGCTTAGTGGGATTGGTTAGCAATCAGCCCCAGCATTTT. Translation: CASSLVGLVSNQPQHF. The chain recombines TRBV7-2 with TRBJ1-5, with D hard to call. The V end lost 1 base, the J end lost 0 bases, and 10 bases lay between the germline ends. CDR3 length: 16 residues. Germline lookup yields CDR1 SGHTA and CDR2 FQGNSA.

This chain joins TRBV5-1 and TRBJ2-2, with a possible D match to TRBD1 (6 bases). The V gene's germline CDR1 is SGHRS and CDR2 YFSETQ. V lost 4 bases to trimming and J lost 0 bases, with 13 bases between them. The CDR3 loop spans 16 amino acids. CDR3 DNA sequence: TGCGCCAGCAGCGGAAGGGACATGCCGAACACCGGGGAGCTGTTTTTT. Translated: CASSGRDMPNTGELFF. Full variable domain (outside the CDR3, taken from reference TRBV5-1 and TRBJ2-2): KAGVTQTPRYLIKTRGQQVTLSCSPISGHRSVSWYQQTPGQGLQFLFEYFSETQRNKGNFPGRFSGRQFSNSRSEMNVSTLELGDSALYLCASSGRDMPNTGELFFGEGSRLTVL.

This clone showed up just a few times. The chain has TRBV6-1 and TRBJ1-5; tentatively, D is TRBD1 (6 bases). The CDR3 runs to 13 residues. CDR1 is MNHNS, CDR2 SASEGT, per germline. Trimming took off 6 bases at V and 7 bases at J, with 13 bases between the two ends. CDR3 nucleotides: TGTGCCAGCAGGCCGCCCCAGGGGCAGCCCCAGCATTTT. It is translated as CASRPPQGQPQHF.

This clone showed up just once. The chain uses TRBV28 and TRBJ2-3; perhaps TRBD1 as D (5 bases). CDR3 length equals 16 residues. V shed 5 bases and J shed 5 bases, with 20 bases lying between them. Per the germline V gene, CDR1 is MDHEN and CDR2 is SYDVKM. CDR3 loop: CASSTLGREEGDTQYF. The CDR3 nucleotides read TGTGCCAGCAGTACGTTGGGCAGGGAAGAAGGAGATACGCAGTATTTT. Drawing the rest from reference TRBV28 and TRBJ2-3, the complete variable domain is DVKVTQSSRYLVKRTGEKVFLECVQDMDHENMFWYRQDPGLGLRLIYFSYDVKMKEKGDIPEGYSVSREKKERFSLILESASTNQTSMYLCASSTLGREEGDTQYFGPGTRLTVL.

The rearrangement links TRBV10-3 to TRBJ2-7, with D possibly TRBD2 on 6 matching bases. The CDR3 contains 13 residues. The germline V gene encodes CDR1 ENHRY and CDR2 SYGVKD. V lost 10 bases to trimming and J lost 2 bases, with 15 bases between them. CDR3 sequence reads: CASTRGTPYEQYF. In DNA form, the CDR3 reads TGTGCCAGCACCCGGGGGACTCCCTACGAGCAGTACTTC.

This sequence joins TRBV2 and TRBJ2-1; no clear D. V gave up 5 bases and J gave up 5 bases, with 4 bases separating them. Germline V gene data show CDR1 as SNHLY and CDR2 as FYNNEI. This CDR3 comprises 11 residues. CDR3 amino acids: CASSLDNEQFF. The CDR3 bases are TGTGCCAGCAGTTTGGACAATGAGCAGTTCTTC.

The chain links TRBV6-1 to TRBJ2-2, with 9 positions matching TRBD1. The CDR3 totals 14 residues. With 7 bases clipped from V and 4 bases from J, the junction kept 4 bases outside the gene matches. CDR1 and CDR2 from the germline V gene are MNHNS and SASEGT. CDR3 residues: CASIRTGVTGELFF. CDR3 in DNA: TGTGCCAGCATCCGGACAGGGGTCACCGGGGAGCTGTTTTTT.